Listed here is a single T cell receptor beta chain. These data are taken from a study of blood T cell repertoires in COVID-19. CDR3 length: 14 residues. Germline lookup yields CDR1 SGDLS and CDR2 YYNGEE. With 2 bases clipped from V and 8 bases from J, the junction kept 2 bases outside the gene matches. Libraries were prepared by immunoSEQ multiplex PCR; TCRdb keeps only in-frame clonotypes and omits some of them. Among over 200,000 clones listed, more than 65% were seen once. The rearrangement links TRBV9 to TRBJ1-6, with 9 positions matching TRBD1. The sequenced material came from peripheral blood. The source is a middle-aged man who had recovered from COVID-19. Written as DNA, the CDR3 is TGTGCCAGCAGCGTCGGGACAGGGTATTCACCCCTCCACTTT. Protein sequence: CASSVGTGYSPLHF. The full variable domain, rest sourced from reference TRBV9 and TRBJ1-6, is DSGVTQTPKHLITATGQRVTLRCSPRSGDLSVYWYQQSLDQGLQFLIQYYNGEERAKGNILERFSAQQFPDLHSELNLSSLELGDSALYFCASSVGTGYSPLHFGNGTRLTVT.